This TCR beta chain was sequenced during a study of monozygotic twins with cystic fibrosis. In the study overall: Roughly 3.2 micrograms of fragmented DNA underwent approximately 15 PCR cycles for library preparation. Findings and limits, study-wide: V usage most resembled the co-twin in 13 of 16 pairs. Nucleotide-identical clonotype sharing was significantly higher within monozygotic CF twin pairs than between unrelated CF individuals.

The protocol was immunoSEQ multiplex PCR, while the TCRdb copy is restricted to in-frame clones and leaves out a portion. The sample carries tens of thousands of clones, roughly 90% recorded once. CDR1 and CDR2 from the germline V gene are SGHAT and FQNNGV. This CDR3 has 18 amino acids. The ends were cut back, 4 bases at V and 0 bases at J, with 21 bases in the middle. Details on this clone: Its matching antigen is unknown.

This rearrangement joins TRBV11-2 to TRBJ1-1; tentatively, D is TRBD1 (5 bases). The sequencing sample was made of blood. The receptor comes from a girl aged 2 to 10 with cystic fibrosis. CDR3 loop: CASSSHSLRQPLNTEAFF. CDR3 in DNA: TGTGCCAGCAGCTCCCACTCCCTTAGACAGCCTCTGAACACTGAAGCTTTCTTT.